Presented here are 10 T cell receptor beta chains from one specimen sequenced in a study of memory CD4+ T cells and cytomegalovirus serostatus. Single viable CD3+CD4+CD8-CD45RO+ cells were sorted as the memory CD4+ T cells. Using immunoSEQ multiplex PCR, the repertoire was profiled, and TCRdb retains in-frame clones only, with some absent. The data hold roughly 45,000 clones, with around 72% observed a single time. Sequencing was carried out using memory CD4+ T cells from blood. These receptors were taken from an adult in good health and CMV-seronegative.

V and J are TRBV18 and TRBJ2-7; D unresolved. V dropped 5 bases and J dropped 2 bases, with 10 bases sitting between them. CDR1 is KGHSH and CDR2 is LQKENI in the germline V gene. There are 13 residues in the CDR3. The CDR3 sequence is CASSVSLTYEQYF. In DNA form, the CDR3 reads TGTGCCAGCTCAGTAAGCCTTACCTACGAGCAGTACTTC.

V gene TRBV5-1 combines with J gene TRBJ2-3; D perhaps matches TRBD2 (5 bases). Germline CDR1 SGHRS, CDR2 YFSETQ. The V end lost 4 bases, the J end lost 2 bases, and 11 bases lay between the germline ends. The CDR3 length is 14 residues. The CDR3 region is CASSLGRDTDTQYF. The CDR3 coding sequence is TGCGCCAGCAGCCTAGGGAGAGACACAGATACGCAGTATTTT. Variable domain in full (rest from reference TRBV5-1 and TRBJ2-3): KAGVTQTPRYLIKTRGQQVTLSCSPISGHRSVSWYQQTPGQGLQFLFEYFSETQRNKGNFPGRFSGRQFSNSRSEMNVSTLELGDSALYLCASSLGRDTDTQYFGPGTRLTVL.

The chain has TRBV9 and TRBJ2-7; tentative D call: TRBD2 (6 bases). This CDR3 region has 14 residues. Germline V gene data show CDR1 as SGDLS and CDR2 as YYNGEE. V was pared by 0 bases and J by 4 bases, with 11 bases between. CDR3 loop: CASSVGPGSYEQYF. The DNA for the CDR3 is TGTGCCAGCAGCGTAGGGCCCGGGAGTTACGAGCAGTACTTC.

There are a few counts of this clone. The V call is TRBV13, the J call TRBJ1-6; D unclear. V lost 0 bases to trimming and J lost 8 bases, with 5 bases between them. Germline CDR1 is PRHDT and CDR2 is FYEKMQ (reference sequence). The CDR3 is 13 amino acids. The CDR3 sequence: CASSLGGDSPLHF. The CDR3 DNA sequence: TGTGCCAGCAGCTTAGGCGGGGATTCACCCCTCCACTTT. Together with reference TRBV13 and TRBJ1-6, the CDR3 gives the full variable domain: AAGVIQSPRHLIKEKRETATLKCYPIPRHDTVYWYQQGPGQDPQFLISFYEKMQSDKGSIPDRFSAQQFSDYHSELNMSSLELGDSALYFCASSLGGDSPLHFGNGTRLTVT.

The J gene is TRBJ2-3, the V gene TRBV5-1; D remains unclear. The V gene's germline CDR1 is SGHRS and CDR2 YFSETQ. Between the trimmed V and J ends, which lost 0 bases and 5 bases, there was a span of 7 bases. The CDR3 runs to 13 residues. In nucleotides, the CDR3 is TGCGCCAGCAGCTTGGGAATTGGAGATACGCAGTATTTT. Translating it yields CASSLGIGDTQYF.

The chain recombines TRBV6-5 with TRBJ1-2; 7 bases align to TRBD1. Germline values: CDR1 MNHEY, CDR2 SVGAGI. The V and J ends lost 8 bases and 4 bases, in that order; junction bases with no gene match: 7. The CDR3 length is 13 residues. CDR3 sequence: CASYRGLSYGYTF. As DNA, the CDR3 is TGTGCCAGCTACAGGGGTTTAAGCTATGGCTACACCTTC.

The chain combines TRBV2 with TRBJ1-2; D gene unclear. V dropped 4 bases and J dropped 2 bases, with 8 bases sitting between them. Germline loops: CDR1 SNHLY, CDR2 FYNNEI. CDR3 size: 13 residues. CDR3 sequence reads: CASSVRKNYGYTF. In DNA form, the CDR3 reads TGTGCCAGCAGTGTCCGGAAAAACTATGGCTACACCTTC. Full variable domain (rest looked up from reference TRBV2 and TRBJ1-2): EPEVTQTPSHQVTQMGQEVILRCVPISNHLYFYWYRQILGQKVEFLVSFYNNEISEKSEIFDDQFSVERPDGSNFTLKIRSTKLEDSAMYFCASSVRKNYGYTFGSGTRLTVV.

The rearrangement joins TRBV4-1 to TRBJ1-4, with 9 bases matching TRBD1. CDR3 length: 16 amino acids. V shed 0 bases and J 8 bases; nucleotides not matched to a gene: 7. Germline loops: CDR1 MGHRA, CDR2 YSYEKL. CDR3 DNA: TGCGCCAGCAGCCAAGATAGGGGACAGGGTGGGGAAAAACTGTTTTTT. Translating it yields CASSQDRGQGGEKLFF.

This clone was found once. The V and J genes are TRBV7-9 and TRBJ1-2; the match to TRBD1 covers 7 bases. The CDR3 runs to 16 residues. V was clipped by 3 bases and J by 2 bases; unmatched bases: 9. Per germline, CDR1 SEHNR and CDR2 FQNEAQ (reference sequence). In nucleotides, the CDR3 is TGTGCCAGCAGCTTCTCGGGACAGCAATTGAACTATGGCTACACCTTC. Amino acids: CASSFSGQQLNYGYTF.

This chain connects TRBV7-2 to TRBJ2-7, with D maybe TRBD1 (6 bases). V was clipped by 1 base and J by 3 bases, with 7 bases between them. This CDR3 is 13 amino acids long. The V gene's germline CDR1 is SGHTA and CDR2 FQGNSA. In DNA form, the CDR3 reads TGTGCCAGCAGCTTAGGACAGGACTACGAGCAGTACTTC. Translation gives CASSLGQDYEQYF.